This entry features one T cell receptor beta chain sequence. The antigen is unknown. Data came from immunoSEQ multiplex PCR; TCRdb stores just in-frame clones and leaves some out. The sample consists of 150,000 or so clones, 70% to 90% of them appearing once. Germline V gene data show CDR1 as MNHNY and CDR2 as SVGAGI (reference sequence). The CDR3 runs 14 residues. V lost 4 bases to trimming and J lost 5 bases, with 12 bases between them. The data were obtained in a study of cytomegalovirus exposure and HLA in healthy donors. Study-wide background: The 120 validation repertoires were produced on the same platform as the 700 or so repertoires of the first cohort. This was reported in a later analysis. General study results and limits: Cytomegalovirus status was reportedly diagnosed by the classifier with high specificity and sensitivity. TCR beta chains numbering some 150 were designated cytomegalovirus-associated. The TCR clusters that emerged in the first cohort tended, a later analysis found, to co-occur in the approximately 130 validation repertoires.

Source material: PBMCs. This receptor was identified in a human donor in good health. The rearrangement joins TRBV6-6 to TRBJ2-1; D gene ambiguous. The CDR3 spells CASSSLGADNEQFF. The CDR3 nucleotides read TGTGCCAGCAGTTCCCTTGGAGCTGACAATGAGCAGTTCTTC.